This T cell receptor beta chain was recorded in a study of somatic mutations in cytotoxic T cells in rheumatoid arthritis. Repertoires were generated with immunoSEQ multiplex PCR, while TCRdb's copy carries only in-frame clones and drops some. In the table there are 13,000 to 15,000 clones, roughly 87% of which are singletons. CDR3 length: 16 amino acids. Trimming stripped 4 bases from V and 3 bases from J, with 18 bases between. Germline CDR1 is SEHNR and CDR2 is FQNEAQ (reference sequence). The sequencing sample was made of CD8+ T cells sorted from blood. The rearrangement links TRBV7-9 to TRBJ2-5, with TRBD1 as a possible D gene (6 bases). This TCR derives from an adult with rheumatoid arthritis. CDR3 sequence (DNA): TGTGCCAGCAGCTCCATCAGGGGAACCAGCAAAGAGACCCAGTACTTC. Its protein is CASSSIRGTSKETQYF.